These T cell receptor beta chains were read from a single sample in a study of identical twins. TCRdb passed the 5' RACE reads through MiXCR, listing each CDR3 protein once. The top ten clones hold approximately 0.25% of a sample with some 1,600,000 distinct CDR3 sequences, around 29% of them seen once. The specimen was cord blood. All receptors come from a newborn girl in good health. The CDR3 runs from the conserved cysteine through the conserved F or W. The D gene is left open where the match is weak. Size values are once, few and many counts, or a class for expanded clones, and some rows have none.

>.|15|TRBV10-3|TRBJ2-3|TRBD2
TGTGCCATCGGGTCTAGCGGGAGTCGCACAGATACGCAGTATTTT
CAIGSSGSRTDTQYF
>.|15|TRBV6-1|TRBJ2-7|TRBD2
TGTGCCAGCAGTGAAGAGAGCGGGGGCATAAGCGAGCAGTACTTC
CASSEESGGISEQYF
>many|14|TRBV20-1|TRBJ2-7|TRBD2
TGCAGTGCTAGAGAACCGGGACTAGCGAACGAGCAGTACTTC
CSAREPGLANEQYF
>few|17|TRBV12-3/TRBV12-4|TRBJ2-7|TRBD2
TGTGCCAGCAGTTTTCGGGGGGGATCAAGGAGCTCCTACGAGCAGTACTTC
CASSFRGGSRSSYEQYF
>.|13|TRBV28|TRBJ2-4|.
TGTGCCAGCAAGGATGGGGGAAGAAACATTCAGTACTTC
CASKDGGRNIQYF
>few|16|TRBV14|TRBJ2-1|TRBD2
TGTGCCAGCAGCCAAGTGGCGGGACTAGTGCACAATGAGCAGTTCTTC
CASSQVAGLVHNEQFF
>.|16|TRBV5-1|TRBJ2-3|.
TGCGCCAGCAGCTTGCTTTTGGATTCGGACACAGATACGCAGTATTTT
CASSLLLDSDTDTQYF
>few|15|TRBV18|TRBJ1-4|TRBD1
TGTGCCAGCTCACCATCCCAGGGGGCTTGGGAAAAACTGTTTTTT
CASSPSQGAWEKLFF
>.|15|TRBV20-1|TRBJ1-2|TRBD1
TGCAGTGCTAGAGATCGGGACAGGGGAAACTATGGCTACACCTTC
CSARDRDRGNYGYTF
>few|14|TRBV29-1|TRBJ2-1|TRBD2
TGCAGCGTTTTGACTAGCGGCTCCTACAATGAGCAGTTCTTC
CSVLTSGSYNEQFF
>.|16|TRBV2|TRBJ2-7|TRBD2
TGTGCCAGCAGTGAATTTGACAGCGGGAGTCCTTACGAGCAGTACTTC
CASSEFDSGSPYEQYF
>few|15|TRBV15|TRBJ2-7|.
TGTGCCACCAGCAGAGATAGGACTACCAACTACGAGCAGTACTTC
CATSRDRTTNYEQYF
>.|16|TRBV10-3|TRBJ2-6|.
TGTGCCATCAGTGTAATACAGGGCGGTGGGGCCAACGTCCTGACTTTC
CAISVIQGGGANVLTF
>.|16|TRBV5-1|TRBJ2-3|.
TGCGCCAGCACCCCCTCGGGGGCTAGCAGCACAGATACGCAGTATTTT
CASTPSGASSTDTQYF
>few|15|TRBV4-2|TRBJ2-5|TRBD2
TGTGCCAGCAGCCCTTTAGCGGGAGAGGGAAAGACCCAGTACTTC
CASSPLAGEGKTQYF
>.|16|TRBV20-1|TRBJ2-7|TRBD2
TGCAGCGCTAGCGGGACTAGCGGGAGAGAAGGTTACGAGCAGTACTTC
CSASGTSGREGYEQYF
>.|12|TRBV2|TRBJ2-7|.
TGTGCCAGCATGATTGTCTACAATGAGCAGTACTTC
CASMIVYNEQYF
>.|14|TRBV19|TRBJ2-1|.
TGTGCCAGTAGTGGAAGACACCTGTACAATGAGCAGTTCTTC
CASSGRHLYNEQFF
>few|19|TRBV24-1|TRBJ2-1|TRBD2
TGTGCCACCAGTGTCGGGACTAGCGGGATTGACGGGTCCTACAATGAGCAGTTCTTC
CATSVGTSGIDGSYNEQFF
>.|12|TRBV20-1|TRBJ1-2|.
TGCAGTGCTCACAGGAACCTCTATGGCTGCACCTTC
CSAHRNLYGCTF
>few|13|TRBV20-1|TRBJ1-2|TRBD1
TGCAGTGCTATCGGGCAGGGGGCATTTGGCTACACCTTC
CSAIGQGAFGYTF
>.|16|TRBV27|TRBJ2-5|TRBD2
TGTGCCAGCAGCGGGAGTACTAGCGGGAGATGGGAGACCCAGTACTTC
CASSGSTSGRWETQYF
>.|15|TRBV6-7|TRBJ2-3|.
TGTGCCAGCAGTTACTCGGTGAAGAATCCAGATACGCAGTATTTT
CASSYSVKNPDTQYF
>.|12|TRBV27|TRBJ2-1|.
TGTGCCAGCCTTTTAGGAGAGGCCGAGCAGTTCTTC
CASLLGEAEQFF
>.|14|TRBV28|TRBJ2-5|.
TGTGCCAGCAGTTTTTGGCGGACTAAAGAGACCCAGTACTTC
CASSFWRTKETQYF
>.|13|TRBV29-1|TRBJ2-7|TRBD1
TGCAGCGCCCTGACAGGGAACGCCTACGAGCAGTACTTC
CSALTGNAYEQYF
>.|15|TRBV28|TRBJ1-6|TRBD1
TGTGCCAGCACCTACTCCGGACAGGGAAATTCACCCCTCCACTTT
CASTYSGQGNSPLHF
>.|14|TRBV7-2|TRBJ2-3|TRBD2
TGTGCCAGCGGGACTAGCAGGACCACAGATACGCAGTATTTT
CASGTSRTTDTQYF